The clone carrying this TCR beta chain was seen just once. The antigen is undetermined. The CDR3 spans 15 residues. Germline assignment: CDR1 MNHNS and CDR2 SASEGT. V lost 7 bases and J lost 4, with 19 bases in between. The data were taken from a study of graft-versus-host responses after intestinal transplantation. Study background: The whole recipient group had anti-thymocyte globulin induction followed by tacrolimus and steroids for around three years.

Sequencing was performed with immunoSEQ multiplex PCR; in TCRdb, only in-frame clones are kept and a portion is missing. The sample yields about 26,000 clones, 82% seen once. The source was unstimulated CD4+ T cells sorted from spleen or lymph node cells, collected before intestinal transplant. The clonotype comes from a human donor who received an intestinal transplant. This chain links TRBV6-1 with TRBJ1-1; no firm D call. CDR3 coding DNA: TGTGCCAGCACCCCGGGCTCGCACTGGGGCACTGAAGCTTTCTTT. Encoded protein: CASTPGSHWGTEAFF.